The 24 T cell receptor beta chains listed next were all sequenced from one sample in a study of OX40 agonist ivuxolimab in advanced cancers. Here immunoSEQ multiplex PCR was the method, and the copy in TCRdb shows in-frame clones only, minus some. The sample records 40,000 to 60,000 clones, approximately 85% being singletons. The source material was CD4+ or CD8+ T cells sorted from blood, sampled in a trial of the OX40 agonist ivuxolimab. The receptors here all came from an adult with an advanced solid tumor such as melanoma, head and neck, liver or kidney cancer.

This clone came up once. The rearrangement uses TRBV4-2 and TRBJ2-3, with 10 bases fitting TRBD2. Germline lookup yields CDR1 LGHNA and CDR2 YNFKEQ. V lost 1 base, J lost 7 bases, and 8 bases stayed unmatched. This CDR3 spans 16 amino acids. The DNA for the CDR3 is TGTGCCAGCAGCCAAGTAGAAGCGGGAGGGACAAATACGCAGTATTTT. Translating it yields CASSQVEAGGTNTQYF.

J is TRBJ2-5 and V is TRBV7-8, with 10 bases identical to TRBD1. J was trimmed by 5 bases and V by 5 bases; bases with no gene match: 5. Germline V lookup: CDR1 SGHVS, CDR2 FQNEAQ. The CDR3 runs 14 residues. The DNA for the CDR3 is TGTGCCAGCAGCCGGGACAGGGGAGGGGAGACCCAGTACTTC. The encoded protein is CASSRDRGGETQYF. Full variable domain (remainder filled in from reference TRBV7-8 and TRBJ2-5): GAGVSQSPRYKVAKRGQDVALRCDPISGHVSLFWYQQALGQGPEFLTYFQNEAQLDKSGLPSDRFFAERPEGSVSTLKIQRTQQEDSAVYLCASSRDRGGETQYFGPGTRLLVL.

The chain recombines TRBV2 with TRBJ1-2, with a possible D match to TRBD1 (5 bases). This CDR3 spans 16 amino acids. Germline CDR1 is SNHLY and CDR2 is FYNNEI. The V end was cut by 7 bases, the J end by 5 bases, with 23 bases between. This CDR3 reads CASIPSDGTVRYGYTF. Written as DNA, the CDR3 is TGTGCCAGCATCCCTTCGGATGGGACTGTCCGGTATGGCTACACCTTC.

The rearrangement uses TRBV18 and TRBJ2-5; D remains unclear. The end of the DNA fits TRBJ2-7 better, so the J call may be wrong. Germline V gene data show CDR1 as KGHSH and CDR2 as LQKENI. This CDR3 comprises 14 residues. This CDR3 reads CASSPGVSSYEQYF. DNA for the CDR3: TGTGCCAGCTCACCAGGTGTCTCCTCCTACGAGCAGTACTTC.

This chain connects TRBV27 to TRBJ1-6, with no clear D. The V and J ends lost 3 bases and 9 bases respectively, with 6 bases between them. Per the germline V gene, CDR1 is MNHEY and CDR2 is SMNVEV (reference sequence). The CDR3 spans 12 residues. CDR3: CASSFEGSPLHF. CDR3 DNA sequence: TGTGCCAGCAGTTTCGAGGGTTCACCCCTCCACTTT.

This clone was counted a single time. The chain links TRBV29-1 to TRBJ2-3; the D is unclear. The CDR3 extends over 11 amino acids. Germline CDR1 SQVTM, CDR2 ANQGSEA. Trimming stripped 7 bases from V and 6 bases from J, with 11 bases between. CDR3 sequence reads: CSAQNGDTQYF. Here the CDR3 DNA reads TGCAGCGCCCAGAACGGGGATACGCAGTATTTT.

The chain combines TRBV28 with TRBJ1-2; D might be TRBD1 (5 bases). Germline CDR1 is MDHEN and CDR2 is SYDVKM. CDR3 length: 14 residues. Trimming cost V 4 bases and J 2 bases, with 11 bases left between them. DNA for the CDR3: TGTGCCAGCAGTTCCCCTGGGGCGAACTATGGCTACACCTTC. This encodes CASSSPGANYGYTF.

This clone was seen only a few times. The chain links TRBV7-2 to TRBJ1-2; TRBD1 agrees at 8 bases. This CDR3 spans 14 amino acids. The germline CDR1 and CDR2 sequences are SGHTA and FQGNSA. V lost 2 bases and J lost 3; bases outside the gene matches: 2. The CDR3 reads CASSLTTGDYGYTF. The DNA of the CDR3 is TGTGCCAGCAGCTTAACGACAGGGGACTATGGCTACACCTTC.

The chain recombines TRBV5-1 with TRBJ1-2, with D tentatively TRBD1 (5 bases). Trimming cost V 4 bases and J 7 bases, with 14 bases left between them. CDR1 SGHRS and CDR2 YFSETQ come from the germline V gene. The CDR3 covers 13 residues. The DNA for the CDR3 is TGCGCCAGCAGCCCCCGGACAAATTCTGGCTACACCTTC. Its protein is CASSPRTNSGYTF.

Here the CDR3 DNA reads TGTGCCAGCTCACCGCCGGGACTAGCGGGGCCCACAGATACGCAGTATTTT. Residues: CASSPPGLAGPTDTQYF. The V and J genes are TRBV18 and TRBJ2-3, with TRBD2 identical over 13 bases. V was clipped by 3 bases and J by 2 bases; unmatched bases: 5. Looked up from germline, CDR1 is KGHSH and CDR2 is LQKENI. This CDR3 spans 17 amino acids. Full variable domain (outside the CDR3, taken from reference TRBV18 and TRBJ2-3): NAGVMQNPRHLVRRRGQEARLRCSPMKGHSHVYWYRQLPEEGLKFMVYLQKENIIDESGMPKERFSAEFPKEGPSILRIQQVVRGDSAAYFCASSPPGLAGPTDTQYFGPGTRLTVL.

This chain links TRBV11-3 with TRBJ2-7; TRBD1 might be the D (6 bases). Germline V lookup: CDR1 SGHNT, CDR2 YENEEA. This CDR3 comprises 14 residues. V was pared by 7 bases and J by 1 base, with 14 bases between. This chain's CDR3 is CASTPGTLSYEQYF. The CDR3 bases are TGTGCCAGCACCCCCGGGACATTATCCTACGAGCAGTACTTC. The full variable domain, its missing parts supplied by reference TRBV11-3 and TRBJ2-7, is EAGVVQSPRYKIIEKKQPVAFWCNPISGHNTLYWYLQNLGQGPELLIRYENEEAVDDSQLPKDRFSAERLKGVDSTLKIQPAELGDSAVYLCASTPGTLSYEQYFGPGTRLTVT.

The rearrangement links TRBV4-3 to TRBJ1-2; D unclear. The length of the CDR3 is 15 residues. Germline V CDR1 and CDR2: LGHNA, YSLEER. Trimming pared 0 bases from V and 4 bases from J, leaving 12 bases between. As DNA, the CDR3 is TGCGCCAGCAGCCAAGATACGGTGCTTTCCTATGGCTACACCTTC. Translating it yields CASSQDTVLSYGYTF.

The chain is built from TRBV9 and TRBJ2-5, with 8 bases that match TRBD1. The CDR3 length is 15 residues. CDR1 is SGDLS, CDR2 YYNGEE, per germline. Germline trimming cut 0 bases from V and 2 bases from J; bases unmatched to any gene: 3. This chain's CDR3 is CASSVDGTGQETQYF. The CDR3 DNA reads TGTGCCAGCAGCGTAGACGGGACAGGTCAAGAGACCCAGTACTTC.

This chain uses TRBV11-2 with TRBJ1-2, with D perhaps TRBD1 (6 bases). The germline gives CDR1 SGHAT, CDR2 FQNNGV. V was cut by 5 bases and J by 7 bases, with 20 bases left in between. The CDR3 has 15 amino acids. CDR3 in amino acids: CASSRTGTSPSGYTF. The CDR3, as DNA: TGTGCCAGCAGCCGAACAGGGACATCTCCATCTGGCTACACCTTC.

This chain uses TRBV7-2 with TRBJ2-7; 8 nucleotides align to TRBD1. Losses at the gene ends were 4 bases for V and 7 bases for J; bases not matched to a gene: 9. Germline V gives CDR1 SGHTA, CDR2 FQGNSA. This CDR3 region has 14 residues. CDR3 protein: CASSSFRDRGEQYF. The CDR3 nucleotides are TGTGCCAGCAGCTCTTTCCGAGACAGGGGAGAGCAGTACTTC. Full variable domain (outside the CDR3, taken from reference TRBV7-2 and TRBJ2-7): GAGVSQSPSNKVTEKGKDVELRCDPISGHTALYWYRQSLGQGLEFLIYFQGNSAPDKSGLPSDRFSAERTGGSVSTLTIQRTQQEDSAVYLCASSSFRDRGEQYFGPGTRLTVT.

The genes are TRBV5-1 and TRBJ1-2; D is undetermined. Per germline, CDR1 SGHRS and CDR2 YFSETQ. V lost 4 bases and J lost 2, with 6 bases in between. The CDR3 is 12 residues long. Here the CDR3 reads CASSPENYGYTF. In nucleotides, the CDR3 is TGCGCCAGCAGCCCAGAAAACTATGGCTACACCTTC.

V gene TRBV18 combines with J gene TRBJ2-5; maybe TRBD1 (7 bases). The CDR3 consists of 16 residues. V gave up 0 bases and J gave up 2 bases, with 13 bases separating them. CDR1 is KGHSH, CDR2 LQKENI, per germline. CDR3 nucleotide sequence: TGTGCCAGCTCACCACCTGTGACAGGGAGGCAAGAGACCCAGTACTTC. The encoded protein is CASSPPVTGRQETQYF.

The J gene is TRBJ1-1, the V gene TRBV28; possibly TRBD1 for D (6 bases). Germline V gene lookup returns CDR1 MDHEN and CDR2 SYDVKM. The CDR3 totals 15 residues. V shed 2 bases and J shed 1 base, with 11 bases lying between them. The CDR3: CASSLGGQRNTEAFF. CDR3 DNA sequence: TGTGCCAGCAGTTTAGGAGGACAGAGGAACACTGAAGCTTTCTTT.

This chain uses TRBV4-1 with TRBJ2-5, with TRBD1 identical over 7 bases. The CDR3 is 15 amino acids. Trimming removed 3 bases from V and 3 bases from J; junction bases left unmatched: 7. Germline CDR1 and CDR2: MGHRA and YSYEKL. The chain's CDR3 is CASSQPDRDEETQYF. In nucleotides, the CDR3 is TGCGCCAGCAGCCAGCCCGACAGGGATGAAGAGACCCAGTACTTC.

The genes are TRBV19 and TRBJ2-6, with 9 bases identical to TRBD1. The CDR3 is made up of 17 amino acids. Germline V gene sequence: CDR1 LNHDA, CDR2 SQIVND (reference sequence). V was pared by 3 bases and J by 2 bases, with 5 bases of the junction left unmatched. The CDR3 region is CASSIGQGLAGANVLTF. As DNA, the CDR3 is TGTGCCAGTAGTATCGGACAGGGGCTAGCTGGGGCCAACGTCCTGACTTTC.

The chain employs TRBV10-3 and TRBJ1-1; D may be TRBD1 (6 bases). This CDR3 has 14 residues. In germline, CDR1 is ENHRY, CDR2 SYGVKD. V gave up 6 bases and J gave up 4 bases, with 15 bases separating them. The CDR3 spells CAISPETGGTEAFF. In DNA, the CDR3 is TGTGCCATCAGCCCGGAGACAGGCGGCACTGAAGCTTTCTTT.

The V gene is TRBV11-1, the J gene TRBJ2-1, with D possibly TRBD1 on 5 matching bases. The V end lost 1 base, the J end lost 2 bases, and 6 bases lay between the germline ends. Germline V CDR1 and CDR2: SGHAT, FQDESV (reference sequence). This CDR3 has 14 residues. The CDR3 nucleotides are TGTGCCAGCAGCTTAGGCAGGGCCTACAATGAGCAGTTCTTC. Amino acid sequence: CASSLGRAYNEQFF.

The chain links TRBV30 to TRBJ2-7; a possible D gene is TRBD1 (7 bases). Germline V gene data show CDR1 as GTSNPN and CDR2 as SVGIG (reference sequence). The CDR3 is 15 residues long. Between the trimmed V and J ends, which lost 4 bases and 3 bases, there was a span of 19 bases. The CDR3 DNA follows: TGTGCCTGGACCCCGGGACAGCCTAGCGACTACGAGCAGTACTTC. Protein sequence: CAWTPGQPSDYEQYF. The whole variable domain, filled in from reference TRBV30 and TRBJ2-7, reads SQTIHQWPATLVQPVGSPLSLECTVEGTSNPNLYWYRQAAGRGLQLLFYSVGIGQISSEVPQNLSASRPQDRQFILSSKKLLLSDSGFYLCAWTPGQPSDYEQYFGPGTRLTVT.

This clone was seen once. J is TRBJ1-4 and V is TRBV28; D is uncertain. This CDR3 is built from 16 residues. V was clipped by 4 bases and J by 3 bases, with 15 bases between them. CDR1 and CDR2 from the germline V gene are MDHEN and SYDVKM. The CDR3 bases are TGTGCCAGCAGTTCGTTTGGAGGCGGACCTAATGAAAAACTGTTTTTT. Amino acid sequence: CASSSFGGGPNEKLFF.